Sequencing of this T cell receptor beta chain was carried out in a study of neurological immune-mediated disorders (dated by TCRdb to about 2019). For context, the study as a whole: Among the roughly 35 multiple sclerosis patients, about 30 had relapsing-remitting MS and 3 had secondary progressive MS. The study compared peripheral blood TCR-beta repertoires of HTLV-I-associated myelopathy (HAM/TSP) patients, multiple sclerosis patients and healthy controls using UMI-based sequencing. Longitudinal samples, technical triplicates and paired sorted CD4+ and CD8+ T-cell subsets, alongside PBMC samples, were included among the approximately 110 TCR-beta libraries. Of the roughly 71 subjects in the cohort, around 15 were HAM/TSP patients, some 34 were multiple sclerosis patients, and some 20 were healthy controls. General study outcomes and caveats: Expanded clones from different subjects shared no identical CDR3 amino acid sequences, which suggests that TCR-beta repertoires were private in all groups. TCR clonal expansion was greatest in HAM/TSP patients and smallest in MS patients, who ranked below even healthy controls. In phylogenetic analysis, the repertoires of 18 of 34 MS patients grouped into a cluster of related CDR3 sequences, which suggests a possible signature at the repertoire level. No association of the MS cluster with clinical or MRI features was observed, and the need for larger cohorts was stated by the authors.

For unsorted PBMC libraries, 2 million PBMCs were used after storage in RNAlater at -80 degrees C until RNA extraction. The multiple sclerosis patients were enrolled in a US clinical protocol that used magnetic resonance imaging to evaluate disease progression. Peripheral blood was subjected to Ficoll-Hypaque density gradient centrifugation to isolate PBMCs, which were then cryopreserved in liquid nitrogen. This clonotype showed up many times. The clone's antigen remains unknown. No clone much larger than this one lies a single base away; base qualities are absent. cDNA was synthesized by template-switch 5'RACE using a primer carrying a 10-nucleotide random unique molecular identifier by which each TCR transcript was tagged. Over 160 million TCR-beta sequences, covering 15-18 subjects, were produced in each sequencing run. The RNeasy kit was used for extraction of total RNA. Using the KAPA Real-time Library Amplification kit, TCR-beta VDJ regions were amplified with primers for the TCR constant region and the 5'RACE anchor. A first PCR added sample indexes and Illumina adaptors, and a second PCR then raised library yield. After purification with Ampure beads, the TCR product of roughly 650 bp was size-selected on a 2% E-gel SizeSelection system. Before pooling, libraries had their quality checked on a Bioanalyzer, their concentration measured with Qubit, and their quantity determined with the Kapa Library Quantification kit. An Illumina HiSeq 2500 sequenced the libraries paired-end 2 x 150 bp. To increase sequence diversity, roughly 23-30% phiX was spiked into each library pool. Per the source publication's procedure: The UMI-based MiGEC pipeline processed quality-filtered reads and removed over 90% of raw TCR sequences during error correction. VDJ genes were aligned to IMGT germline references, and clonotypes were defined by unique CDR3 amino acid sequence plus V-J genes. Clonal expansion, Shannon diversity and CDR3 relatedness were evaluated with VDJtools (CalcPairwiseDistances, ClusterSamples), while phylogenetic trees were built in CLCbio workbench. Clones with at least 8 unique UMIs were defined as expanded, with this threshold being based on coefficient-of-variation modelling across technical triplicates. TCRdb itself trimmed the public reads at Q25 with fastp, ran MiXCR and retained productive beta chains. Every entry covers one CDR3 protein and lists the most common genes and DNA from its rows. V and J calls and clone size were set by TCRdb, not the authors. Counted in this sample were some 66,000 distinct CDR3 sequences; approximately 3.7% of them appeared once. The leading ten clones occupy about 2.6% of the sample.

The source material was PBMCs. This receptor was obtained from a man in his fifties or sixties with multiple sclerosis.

The DNA is TGCAGCGTTTCTTACAGCAGCCGTAATGAAAAACTGTTTTTT. Translated, this is CSVSYSSRNEKLFF. The rearranged chain carries TRBV29-1 and TRBJ1-4, with no confident D gene call. V and J are truncated by 5 bases and 4 bases respectively, leaving an intervening sequence of 14 bases. Measured from the cysteine to the phenylalanine, the CDR3 is 14 residues long. Only the CDR3 DNA is retained, 42 bases long and in frame from the first base. The germline V gene gives CDR1 as SQVTM and CDR2 as ANQGSEA.